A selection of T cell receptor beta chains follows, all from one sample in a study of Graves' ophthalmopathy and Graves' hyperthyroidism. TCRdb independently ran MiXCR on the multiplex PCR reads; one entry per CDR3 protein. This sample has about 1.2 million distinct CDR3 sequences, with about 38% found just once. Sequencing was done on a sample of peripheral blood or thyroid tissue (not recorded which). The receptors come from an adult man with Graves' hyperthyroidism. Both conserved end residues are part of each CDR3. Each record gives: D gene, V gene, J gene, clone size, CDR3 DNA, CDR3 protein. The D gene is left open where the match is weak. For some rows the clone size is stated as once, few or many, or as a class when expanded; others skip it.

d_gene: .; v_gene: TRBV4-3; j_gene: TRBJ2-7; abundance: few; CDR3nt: TGCGCCAGCAGCCTAAGCGTTGACTCAATACCCTACGAGCAGTACTTC; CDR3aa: CASSLSVDSIPYEQYF
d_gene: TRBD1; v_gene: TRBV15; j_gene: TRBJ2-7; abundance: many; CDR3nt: TGTGCCACCAGCAGATCTGGTGGGACAGATTACTACGAGCAGTACTTC; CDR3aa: CATSRSGGTDYYEQYF
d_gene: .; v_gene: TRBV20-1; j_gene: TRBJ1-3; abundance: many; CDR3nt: TGCAGTGCTAGCAAGGACGCCACAGGAAACACCATATATTTT; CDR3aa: CSASKDATGNTIYF
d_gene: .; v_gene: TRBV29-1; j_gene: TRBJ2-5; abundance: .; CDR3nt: TGCAGCGTCGTATGGACTGAGCCCCAGTACTTC; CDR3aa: CSVVWTEPQYF
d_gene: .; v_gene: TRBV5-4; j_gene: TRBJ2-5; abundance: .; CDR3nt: TGTGCCAGCAGCTATCCGAAACAGGAACAAGAGACCCAGTACTTC; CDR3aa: CASSYPKQEQETQYF
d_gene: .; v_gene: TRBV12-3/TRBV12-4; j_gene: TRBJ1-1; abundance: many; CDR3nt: TGTGCCAGCAGTTTACAGGGCAGGGACACTGAAGCTTTCTTT; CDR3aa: CASSLQGRDTEAFF
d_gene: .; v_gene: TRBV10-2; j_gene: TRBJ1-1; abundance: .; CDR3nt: TGCACCAAAGGAGGCAGGCTGAACACTGAAGCTTTCTTT; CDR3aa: CTKGGRLNTEAFF
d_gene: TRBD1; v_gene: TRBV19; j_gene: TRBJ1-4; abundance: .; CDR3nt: TGTGCCAGCGAACCCGGGACAGGAAGTAATGAAAAACTGTTTTTT; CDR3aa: CASEPGTGSNEKLFF
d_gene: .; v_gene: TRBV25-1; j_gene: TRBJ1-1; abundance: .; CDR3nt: TGTGCCAGCTCGGAGAATCGACCGGACGGCACTGAAGCTTTCTTT; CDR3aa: CASSENRPDGTEAFF
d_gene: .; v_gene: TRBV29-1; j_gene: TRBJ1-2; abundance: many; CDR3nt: TGCAGCGTTGAAGGGGAGGGAGGCTACACCTTC; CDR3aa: CSVEGEGGYTF
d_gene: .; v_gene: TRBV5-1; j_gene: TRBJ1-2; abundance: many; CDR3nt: TGCGCCAGCAGCTTGGCCCCAGGACGAACCAACATTGGCTACACCTTC; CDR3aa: CASSLAPGRTNIGYTF
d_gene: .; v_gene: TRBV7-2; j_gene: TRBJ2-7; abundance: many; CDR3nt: TGTGCCAGCAGCTTAAGTTCCTTGGGCGGACGCGGGCAGTACTTC; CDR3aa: CASSLSSLGGRGQYF
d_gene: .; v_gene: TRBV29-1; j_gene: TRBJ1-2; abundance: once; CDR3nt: TGCAGCGCTTTGGACAGCTCATTCTATGGCTACACCTTC; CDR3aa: CSALDSSFYGYTF